This T cell receptor beta chain was observed in a study of blood T cell repertoires in COVID-19. TCRdb keeps only in-frame clones here, not all; method: immunoSEQ multiplex PCR. The sample records around 190,000 clones, 70% to 80% being singletons. The CDR3 spans 17 residues. V gave up 5 bases and J gave up 1 base; unmatched junction bases: 12. Germline CDR1 SGHAT, CDR2 FQNNGV. The specimen was peripheral blood. The J gene is TRBJ2-3, the V gene TRBV11-2; TRBD2 matches 7 bases. The receptor was derived from a woman in her 40s with COVID-19, enrolled during active disease. DNA of the CDR3: TGTGCCAGCAGCAGGACTGGGGAGCGGGGAGGCACAGATACGCAGTATTTT. Amino acid sequence: CASSRTGERGGTDTQYF.